The T cell receptor beta chain described here comes from a study of shared clonotypes between healthy human individuals. Study overall: CD4 naive and CD4 memory each took three plates per donor, while CD8 naive took two and CD8 memory one. Study-wide findings and caveats: A generally larger estimated richness was seen in naive subsets than in memory subsets. It was anticipated that sequencing depth would influence how many clonotypes donors shared.

About this clone itself: Its matching antigen is unknown.

The V gene's germline CDR1 is SGHTA and CDR2 FQGTGA. The CDR3 runs 14 residues. V lost 0 bases and J lost 0, with 6 bases in between. Produced via immunoSEQ multiplex PCR; TCRdb's table is partial and in-frame only. The data contain under 1,100,000 clones, 65% to 80% of them seen just once; the ten biggest clones take up 1.4%. In the CD4+ fraction, cells were divided into CD45RA+ naive and CD45RA-negative memory subsets. The J gene is TRBJ2-7, the V gene TRBV7-3; D not certain. This receptor was taken from a man aged 18 to 30 in good health. Source material: memory CD4+ T cells sorted from blood. Sample subset: CD45RA-negative fraction. The CDR3 region is CASSLTTSSYEQYF. In DNA form, the CDR3 reads TGTGCCAGCAGCTTAACTACCAGCTCCTACGAGCAGTACTTC.